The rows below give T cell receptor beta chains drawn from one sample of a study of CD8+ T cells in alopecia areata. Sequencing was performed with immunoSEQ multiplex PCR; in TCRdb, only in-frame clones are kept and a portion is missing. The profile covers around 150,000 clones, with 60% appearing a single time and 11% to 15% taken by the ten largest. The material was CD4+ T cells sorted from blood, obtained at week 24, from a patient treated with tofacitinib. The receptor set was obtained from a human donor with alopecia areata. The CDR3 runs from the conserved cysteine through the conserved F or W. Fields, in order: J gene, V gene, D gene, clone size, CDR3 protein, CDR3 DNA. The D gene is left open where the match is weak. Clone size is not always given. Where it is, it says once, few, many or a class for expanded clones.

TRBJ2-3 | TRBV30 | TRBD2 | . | CAWSIPRGGSNTQYF | TGTGCCTGGAGTATTCCGCGGGGGGGCTCAAATACGCAGTATTTT
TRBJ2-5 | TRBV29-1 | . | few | CSARVGETQYF | TGCAGCGCCCGGGTGGGAGAGACCCAGTACTTC
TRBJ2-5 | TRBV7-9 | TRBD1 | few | CASSERQGKETQYF | TGTGCCAGCAGCGAACGACAGGGTAAAGAGACCCAGTACTTC
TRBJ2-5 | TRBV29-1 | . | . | CSVAVDTQETQYF | TGCAGCGTTGCCGTCGACACCCAAGAGACCCAGTACTTC
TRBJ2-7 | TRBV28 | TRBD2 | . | CASSFTLAGLSYEQYF | TGTGCCAGCAGTTTCACACTAGCGGGGTTATCCTACGAGCAGTACTTC
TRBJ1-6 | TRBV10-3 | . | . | CAISSTDSPLHF | TGTGCCATCAGTTCGACGGATTCACCCCTCCACTTT
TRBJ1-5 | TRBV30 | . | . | CAWSAPPGLWNQPQHF | TGTGCCTGGAGTGCCCCGCCAGGGCTTTGGAATCAGCCCCAGCATTTT
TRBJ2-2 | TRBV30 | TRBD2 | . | CAGGLAFAGELFF | TGTGCCGGGGGACTAGCGTTCGCCGGGGAGCTGTTTTTT
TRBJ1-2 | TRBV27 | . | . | CASSRGQGLDGYTF | TGTGCCAGCAGTAGAGGTCAAGGTTTGGATGGCTACACCTTC
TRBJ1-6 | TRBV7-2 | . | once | CASSFGAISYNSPLHF | TGTGCCAGCAGCTTTGGGGCAATCTCCTATAATTCACCCCTCCACTTT
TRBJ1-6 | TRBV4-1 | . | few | CASSPSKGPVDSPLHF | TGCGCCAGCAGCCCCTCCAAGGGGCCAGTAGATTCACCCCTCCACTTT
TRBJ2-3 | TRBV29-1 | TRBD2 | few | CSVEDLSLAGRTDTQYF | TGCAGCGTTGAAGATCTAAGCCTAGCGGGGCGCACAGATACGCAGTATTTT
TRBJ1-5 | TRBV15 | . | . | CATSTEGGAHQPQHF | TGTGCCACCAGCACGGAGGGAGGGGCGCATCAGCCCCAGCATTTT
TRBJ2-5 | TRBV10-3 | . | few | CAIGGGETQYF | TGTGCCATCGGAGGGGGGGAGACCCAGTACTTC
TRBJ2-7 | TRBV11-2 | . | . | CASSSIRGQLEQYF | TGTGCCAGCAGCTCCATCCGGGGGCAGCTCGAGCAGTACTTC
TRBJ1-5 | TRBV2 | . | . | CASRSGTQTNQPQHF | TGTGCCAGCAGATCCGGGACGCAGACAAATCAGCCCCAGCATTTT
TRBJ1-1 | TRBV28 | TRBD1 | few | CASSTGGRTEAFF | TGTGCCAGCAGTACAGGGGGCAGGACTGAAGCTTTCTTT
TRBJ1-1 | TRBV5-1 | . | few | CASSFEYRESTEAFF | TGCGCCAGCAGCTTCGAATACAGGGAGAGTACTGAAGCTTTCTTT
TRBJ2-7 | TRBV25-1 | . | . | CASSELDRYEQYF | TGTGCCAGCAGTGAATTGGATAGGTACGAGCAGTACTTC
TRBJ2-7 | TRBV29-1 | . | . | CSVLTVSYEQYF | TGCAGCGTCCTGACAGTCTCCTACGAGCAGTACTTC
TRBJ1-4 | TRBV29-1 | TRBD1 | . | CSGGGTNEKLFF | TGCAGCGGAGGGGGCACTAATGAAAAACTGTTTTTT
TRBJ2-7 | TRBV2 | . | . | CASREHVYEQYF | TGTGCCAGCAGGGAGCATGTTTACGAGCAGTACTTC
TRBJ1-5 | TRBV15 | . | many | CATSRNPGRSNQPQHF | TGTGCCACCAGCAGAAACCCGGGCAGATCGAATCAGCCCCAGCATTTT
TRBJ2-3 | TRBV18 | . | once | CASSPLLTDTQYF | TGTGCCAGCTCACCCCTCCTCACAGATACGCAGTATTTT
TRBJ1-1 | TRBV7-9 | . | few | CASSPPGRRYTEAFF | TGTGCCAGCAGCCCTCCGGGCAGGCGGTACACTGAAGCTTTCTTT
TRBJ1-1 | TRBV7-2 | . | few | CASRGTEAFF | TGTGCCAGCAGGGGTACTGAAGCTTTCTTT
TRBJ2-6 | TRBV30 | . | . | CAWSVGGVSNVLTF | TGTGCCTGGAGTGTTGGGGGAGTCTCAAACGTCCTGACTTTC
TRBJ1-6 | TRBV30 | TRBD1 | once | CAWLSRDRLNSPLHF | TGTGCCTGGTTGAGCCGGGACAGGTTAAATTCACCCCTCCACTTT
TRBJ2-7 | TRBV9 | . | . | CASSGLKGESYEQYF | TGTGCCAGCAGCGGGCTAAAGGGGGAGAGCTACGAGCAGTACTTC
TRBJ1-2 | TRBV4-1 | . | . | CASSQGSGTYGYTF | TGCGCCAGCAGCCAGGGGTCCGGGACCTATGGCTACACCTTC
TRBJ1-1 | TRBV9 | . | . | CASNVGGSDTEAFF | TGTGCCAGCAACGTCGGGGGGTCGGACACTGAAGCTTTCTTT
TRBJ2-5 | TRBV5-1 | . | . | CASSFYGEETQYF | TGCGCCAGCAGCTTCTACGGAGAGGAGACCCAGTACTTC
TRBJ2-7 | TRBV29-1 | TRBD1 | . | CSARRQGTYEQYF | TGCAGCGCCCGAAGACAGGGCACCTACGAGCAGTACTTC
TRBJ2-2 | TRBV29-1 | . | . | CSVEDLRGELFF | TGCAGCGTTGAAGATCTTCGGGGGGAGCTGTTTTTT
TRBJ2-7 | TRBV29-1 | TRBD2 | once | CSVEGAWGGEQYF | TGCAGCGTTGAAGGGGCGTGGGGGGGCGAGCAGTACTTC
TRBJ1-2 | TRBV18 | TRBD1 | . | CASSPWTGSGYTF | TGTGCCAGCTCACCTTGGACAGGGTCAGGCTACACCTTC
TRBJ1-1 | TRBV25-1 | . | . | CASSELGEQGLRNTEAFF | TGTGCCAGCAGTGAATTGGGAGAACAGGGTCTGAGGAACACTGAAGCTTTCTTT
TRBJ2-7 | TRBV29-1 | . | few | CSVQLAYEQYF | TGCAGCGTTCAGCTAGCCTACGAGCAGTACTTC
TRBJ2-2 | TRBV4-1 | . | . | CASSQGPGNTGELFF | TGCGCCAGCAGCCAAGGTCCAGGGAACACCGGGGAGCTGTTTTTT
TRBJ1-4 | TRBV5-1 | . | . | CASSGSQNEKLFF | TGCGCCTCCTCCGGGTCTCAGAATGAAAAACTGTTTTTT
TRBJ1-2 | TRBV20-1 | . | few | CSAGHSGGYTF | TGCAGTGCCGGACACTCTGGCGGCTACACCTTC
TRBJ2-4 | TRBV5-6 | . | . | CASSLTGAKNIQYF | TGTGCCAGCAGCTTGACAGGAGCCAAAAACATTCAGTACTTC
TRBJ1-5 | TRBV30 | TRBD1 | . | CAWSGTGSSEPQHF | TGTGCCTGGAGTGGGACAGGGAGTTCGGAGCCCCAGCATTTT
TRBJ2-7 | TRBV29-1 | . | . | CSVEALDSYPEQYF | TGCAGCGTTGAAGCGCTCGACTCTTACCCCGAGCAGTACTTC
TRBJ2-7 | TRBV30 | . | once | CACTNRPSYEQYF | TGTGCCTGCACGAACAGACCCTCCTACGAGCAGTACTTC
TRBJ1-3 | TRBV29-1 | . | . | CSVAQVNSGNTIYF | TGCAGCGTTGCTCAGGTGAACTCTGGAAACACCATATATTTT
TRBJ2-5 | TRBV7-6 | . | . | CASSQGRWGHQETQYF | TGTGCCAGCAGCCAAGGAAGGTGGGGCCACCAAGAGACCCAGTACTTC
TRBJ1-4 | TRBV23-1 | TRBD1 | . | CATSEGGGEKLFF | TGCGCCACCTCCGAAGGGGGCGGTGAAAAACTGTTTTTT